Listed here are 5 T cell receptor beta chains from one sample, sequenced in a study of identical twins (dated by TCRdb to 2015 to 2016). Receptor amplification or capture employed 5' RACE. The sample was run on an Illumina HiSeq 2000. TCRdb's own reprocessing of the public reads used fastp at Q25 and MiXCR and kept productive beta chains. Entries are consolidated by CDR3 protein sequence, retaining the most common genes and DNA. This sample has about 690,000 distinct CDR3 sequences in its table, and over 20% of those were observed once. The ten largest make up about 4.3% of the sample. The sample was also reused in another study, on T cells expressing NK-cell markers.

Sequencing input: PBMCs. The receptors were gathered from a woman between 18 and 29 years old in good health.

The gene calls are TRBV13 and TRBJ2-7; 7 bases fit TRBD2. Germline CDR1 is PRHDT and CDR2 is FYEKMQ (reference sequence). Trimming took 3 bases from V and 3 from J; bases not matched to a gene: 11. This CDR3 contains 16 residues. For the CDR3, the DNA is TGTGCCAGCAGCTTGAACAGTGGGCTAGCGGTCTACGAGCAGTACTTC. This gives the protein CASSLNSGLAVYEQYF.

The sample holds many counts of this clonotype. The rearrangement joins TRBV5-6 to TRBJ2-1; 16 bases agree with TRBD2. J lost 7 bases, V lost 3 bases, and 1 base had no gene match. CDR1 is SGHDT, CDR2 YYEEEE, per germline. This CDR3 has 15 residues. CDR3 nucleotides: TGTGCCAGCAGCTGGGGACTAGCGGGGGGGAATGAGCAGTTCTTC. Translation: CASSWGLAGGNEQFF.

There are many counts of this clonotype. The gene calls are TRBV5-5 and TRBJ1-1; weak D call: TRBD1 (5 bases). Germline-derived CDR1 and CDR2 are SGHKS and YYEKEE (reference sequence). The CDR3 has 13 amino acids. Trimming took 1 base from V and 5 from J, leaving 9 bases between them. The CDR3 nucleotides read TGTGCCAGCAGCTTGCAGGGACGAACTGAAGCTTTCTTT. It yields the protein CASSLQGRTEAFF. Combining the CDR3 with reference TRBV5-5 and TRBJ1-1 gives the whole variable domain DAGVTQSPTHLIKTRGQQVTLRCSPISGHKSVSWYQQVLGQGPQFIFQYYEKEERGRGNFPDRFSARQFPNYSSELNVNALLLGDSALYLCASSLQGRTEAFFGQGTRLTVV.

This chain joins TRBV20-1 and TRBJ2-7; D not resolved. The V gene lost 6 bases and the J gene lost 7 bases, with 19 bases spanning the gap. The CDR3 loop spans 13 amino acids. Germline CDR1 DFQATT, CDR2 SNEGSKA (reference sequence). The CDR3 reads CSAWSSRTEEQYF. Written as DNA, the CDR3 is TGCAGTGCCTGGTCTTCTAGGACGGAGGAGCAGTACTTC.

The chain has TRBV6-1 and TRBJ2-1, with 7 positions matching TRBD1. The CDR3 is made up of 15 amino acids. Trimming took 4 bases from V and 2 from J; bases not matched to a gene: 5. In germline, CDR1 is MNHNS, CDR2 SASEGT. The CDR3 DNA sequence: TGTGCCAGCAGTGCCCTAGGGGGCACCTACAATGAGCAGTTCTTC. Its protein product is CASSALGGTYNEQFF.